This TCR beta chain derives from a study of identical twins. Notes on the study in general: Zero-insertion analyses might be partly confounded by invariant T cells like MAIT and iNKT. The study reached conclusions through statistical analysis that was cross-sectional, not following the same donors.

Concerning this clonotype: Its antigen is still unknown.

Template switching introduced a universal primer site, and the cDNA bore unique molecular identifiers. TCRdb passed the 5' RACE reads through MiXCR, listing each CDR3 protein once. The sample has 550,000 to 700,000 distinct CDR3 sequences, 21% seen once. CDR3 length: 13 residues. The V end lost 4 bases, the J end lost 3 bases, and 10 bases lay between the germline ends. This same sample was also part of a study on T cells expressing NK-cell markers. According to that study: Obtained from sorted CD3+CD56+NKG2C+, CD3+CD56+NKG2C- and CD3+CD56-NKG2C+ T cells were the TCR beta repertoires.

The rearrangement links TRBV12-3 or TRBV12-4 to TRBJ2-7; no reliable D call. This TCR came from a woman aged 18-29 years in good health. The material sequenced was PBMCs. The CDR3, as DNA: TGTGCCAGCAGTTACGACACGCACTACGAGCAGTACTTC. Its protein is CASSYDTHYEQYF.